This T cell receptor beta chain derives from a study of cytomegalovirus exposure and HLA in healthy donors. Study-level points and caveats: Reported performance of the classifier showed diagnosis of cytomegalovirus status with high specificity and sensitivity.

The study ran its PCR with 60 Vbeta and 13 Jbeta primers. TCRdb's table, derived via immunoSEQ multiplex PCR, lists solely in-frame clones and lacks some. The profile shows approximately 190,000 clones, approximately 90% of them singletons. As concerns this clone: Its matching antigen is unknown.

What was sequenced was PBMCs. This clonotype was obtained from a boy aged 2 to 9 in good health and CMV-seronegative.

CDR3 DNA sequence: TGTGCCAGCAGCCCCTGGGACAGGGGGACCTACGAGCAGTACTTC. Translation gives CASSPWDRGTYEQYF. The rearrangement uses TRBV7-9 and TRBJ2-7; 11 nucleotides agree with TRBD1. This CDR3 has 15 residues. Germline V gene data show CDR1 as SEHNR and CDR2 as FQNEAQ (reference sequence). Trimming removed 5 bases from V and 2 bases from J; junction bases left unmatched: 5.